Shown below are 23 T cell receptor beta chains from a single sample sequenced in a study of blood T cell repertoires in COVID-19. Produced via immunoSEQ multiplex PCR; TCRdb's table is partial and in-frame only. The sample contains about 48,000 clones, roughly 88% of which appear only once. The sequenced sample consisted of peripheral blood. These receptors were obtained from a human donor in a cohort sampled during active COVID-19. The donor label of this sample is uncertain.

The chain couples TRBV18 to TRBJ1-3, with TRBD1 matching over 9 bases. This CDR3 comprises 17 residues. The trim removed 6 bases at V and 0 bases at J, leaving 9 bases unmatched. CDR1 is KGHSH, CDR2 LQKENI, per germline. CDR3 amino acids: CASSSFGQGSSGNTIYF. CDR3 nucleotide sequence: TGTGCCAGCTCCTCTTTTGGACAGGGGAGCTCTGGAAACACCATATATTTT. The whole variable domain, remainder taken from reference TRBV18 and TRBJ1-3, is NAGVMQNPRHLVRRRGQEARLRCSPMKGHSHVYWYRQLPEEGLKFMVYLQKENIIDESGMPKERFSAEFPKEGPSILRIQQVVRGDSAAYFCASSSFGQGSSGNTIYFGEGSWLTVV.

Only one count was recorded for this clone. V is TRBV7-2 and J is TRBJ1-2; 7 bases map to TRBD1. The CDR3 loop spans 15 amino acids. Germline trimming cut 4 bases from V and 1 base from J; bases unmatched to any gene: 6. CDR1 is SGHTA and CDR2 is FQGNSA in the germline V gene. CDR3 in DNA: TGTGCCAGCAGCTCGAACAGGGGTAATAACTATGGCTACACCTTC. It encodes CASSSNRGNNYGYTF.

This sequence joins TRBV5-5 and TRBJ1-5, with TRBD1 matching 7 bases. CDR3 length equals 15 residues. Germline loops: CDR1 SGHKS, CDR2 YYEKEE (reference sequence). V lost 0 bases and J lost 3; bases outside the gene matches: 3. The CDR3 DNA reads as TGTGCCAGCAGCTTGGAAGGGGGCCTCAATCAGCCCCAGCATTTT. Residues: CASSLEGGLNQPQHF.

The rearrangement uses TRBV14 and TRBJ2-2; 9 nucleotides line up with TRBD2. The junction had 4 bases not matched to a gene; V was cut back by 4 bases and J by 1 base. This CDR3 is 16 amino acids long. Germline-derived CDR1 and CDR2 are SGHDN and FVKESK. For the CDR3, the DNA is TGTGCCAGCAGCCGAGGGACTAGCCAGAACACCGGGGAGCTGTTTTTT. It is translated as CASSRGTSQNTGELFF. The whole variable domain, filled in from reference TRBV14 and TRBJ2-2, reads EAGVTQFPSHSVIEKGQTVTLRCDPISGHDNLYWYRRVMGKEIKFLLHFVKESKQDESGMPNNRFLAERTGGTYSTLKVQPAELEDSGVYFCASSRGTSQNTGELFFGEGSRLTVL.

J is TRBJ1-2 and V is TRBV6-5; 7 bases are shared with TRBD1. V lost 6 bases to trimming and J lost 4 bases; unmatched junction nucleotides: 2. Germline V gene sequence: CDR1 MNHEY, CDR2 SVGAGI. The CDR3 is made up of 12 amino acids. The CDR3 spells CASRRTGYGYTF. CDR3 nucleotide sequence: TGTGCCAGCAGACGGACAGGCTATGGCTACACCTTC.

The V gene is TRBV6-5, the J gene TRBJ2-7; D might be TRBD1 (6 bases). Germline-derived CDR1 and CDR2 are MNHEY and SVGAGI. The V and J ends lost 8 bases and 2 bases respectively, with 19 bases between them. CDR3 length: 15 amino acids. CDR3 amino acids: CASSPGRQGTYEQYF. The CDR3 nucleotides are TGTGCCAGCTCCCCTGGGCGGCAGGGGACCTACGAGCAGTACTTC.

Of note for this clone: Distinct nucleotide sequences in the sample also encode this CDR3. The chain carries TRBV15 and TRBJ1-2; the match to TRBD1 covers 7 bases. Germline lookup yields CDR1 LNHNV and CDR2 YYDKDF (reference sequence). With 6 bases clipped from V and 0 bases from J, the junction kept 13 bases outside the gene matches. The CDR3 length is 17 residues. In nucleotides, the CDR3 is TGTGCCACCAGTAGACGGGACAGTCGGGGGTCTAACTATGGCTACACCTTC. Translating it yields CATSRRDSRGSNYGYTF.

The J gene is TRBJ2-7, the V gene TRBV2, with 12 bases that match TRBD2. There are 15 residues in the CDR3. The germline V gene encodes CDR1 SNHLY and CDR2 FYNNEI. The V segment lost 5 bases and the J segment 2 bases; nucleotides outside the gene matches: 4. As DNA, the CDR3 is TGTGCCAGCAGTCAGACTAGCGGGGGTGCCTACGAGCAGTACTTC. Its protein product is CASSQTSGGAYEQYF.

The rearrangement joins TRBV9 to TRBJ2-1; D is perhaps TRBD2 (6 bases). The V and J ends lost 4 bases and 9 bases respectively, with 14 bases between them. This CDR3 spans 13 amino acids. The germline gives CDR1 SGDLS, CDR2 YYNGEE. CDR3 protein: CASSPTPGGEQFF. CDR3 coding DNA: TGTGCCAGCAGCCCCACCCCCGGGGGTGAGCAGTTCTTC. Drawing the rest from reference TRBV9 and TRBJ2-1, the complete variable domain is DSGVTQTPKHLITATGQRVTLRCSPRSGDLSVYWYQQSLDQGLQFLIQYYNGEERAKGNILERFSAQQFPDLHSELNLSSLELGDSALYFCASSPTPGGEQFFGPGTRLTVL.

The V call is TRBV3-1 (or the pseudogene TRBV3-2), the J call TRBJ2-1; 10 positions match TRBD2. The V segment lost 3 bases and the J segment 6 bases; nucleotides outside the gene matches: 5. The CDR3 covers 15 residues. The germline gives CDR1 LGHDT, CDR2 YNNKEL (reference sequence). The CDR3 protein is CASSHTSGELNEQFF. The CDR3, as DNA: TGTGCCAGCAGCCACACTAGCGGGGAGCTCAATGAGCAGTTCTTC.

This clone was recorded a few times. The V gene is TRBV5-1, the J gene TRBJ1-3; TRBD1 matches 9 bases. V lost 4 bases, J lost 4 bases, and 6 bases stayed unmatched. Germline assignment: CDR1 SGHRS and CDR2 YFSETQ. The CDR3 is 15 residues long. The CDR3 sequence is CASSPGDRDGNTIYF. CDR3 nucleotides: TGCGCCAGCAGCCCAGGGGACAGGGACGGAAACACCATATATTTT.

This clone was seen more than once but under ten times. The CDR3 is CASSKGQRGFTDTQYF. The CDR3 region has the DNA TGCGCCAGCAGTAAGGGACAGCGTGGATTCACAGATACGCAGTATTTT. The chain couples TRBV5-1 to TRBJ2-3, with 7 bases that match TRBD1. Germline CDR1 reads SGHRS; CDR2 reads YFSETQ. The CDR3 is 16 amino acids. The J segment lost 2 bases and the V segment lost 5 bases, leaving 11 bases of the junction unmatched.

The chain uses TRBV6-5 and TRBJ2-4; 8 nucleotides line up with TRBD1. CDR1 is MNHEY, CDR2 SVGAGI, per germline. The CDR3 contains 14 residues. Losses at the gene ends were 6 bases for V and 3 bases for J; bases not matched to a gene: 4. CDR3 sequence: CASRKQGGKNIQYF. CDR3 nucleotide sequence: TGTGCCAGCAGGAAACAGGGGGGCAAAAACATTCAGTACTTC.

This clone was counted a single time. An end of the junction does not agree with germline; a read error may underlie this. The chain uses TRBV7-7 and TRBJ2-2; D might be TRBD1 (5 bases). The germline V gene encodes CDR1 SSHAT and CDR2 FNYEAQ (reference sequence). The CDR3 length is 15 residues. Written as DNA, the CDR3 is TGTGCTAGCAGCTCCAGGGAATTTGGTACCGGGGAGCTGTTTTTT. Protein sequence: CASSSREFGTGELFF.

This clone has just a few counts. The V and J genes are TRBV5-1 and TRBJ1-2, with 9 bases aligning to TRBD1. Germline values: CDR1 SGHRS, CDR2 YFSETQ. CDR3 length equals 16 residues. Trimming at V came to 4 bases and at J to 6 bases, leaving 13 bases not matched to a gene. The CDR3 reads CASSIPGGDRVDGYTF. The CDR3 coding sequence is TGCGCCAGCAGCATCCCCGGTGGGGACAGGGTGGATGGCTACACCTTC. Filled out from reference TRBV5-1 and TRBJ1-2, the complete variable domain reads KAGVTQTPRYLIKTRGQQVTLSCSPISGHRSVSWYQQTPGQGLQFLFEYFSETQRNKGNFPGRFSGRQFSNSRSEMNVSTLELGDSALYLCASSIPGGDRVDGYTFGSGTRLTVV.

In its sample, this clone ranks as medium-sized. The rearrangement uses TRBV19 and TRBJ1-2; D gene unclear. The CDR3 loop spans 16 amino acids. The ends were cut back, 5 bases at V and 4 bases at J, with 20 bases in the middle. CDR1 LNHDA and CDR2 SQIVND come from the germline V gene (reference sequence). DNA of the CDR3: TGTGCCAGTAGTTACGGGGAGTTCCGCGAAGGCTATGGCTACACCTTC. This codes for CASSYGEFREGYGYTF.

V usage is TRBV5-1 and J usage is TRBJ2-3; 7 bases agree with TRBD1. The CDR3 is 13 amino acids. Germline V gene sequence: CDR1 SGHRS, CDR2 YFSETQ. V was clipped by 6 bases and J by 6 bases; unmatched bases: 7. CDR3 in DNA: TGCGCCAGCACGACAGGGCCCACGGATACGCAGTATTTT. Translating gives CASTTGPTDTQYF.

J is TRBJ2-7 and V is TRBV6-5, with 9 bases aligning to TRBD1. V gave up 6 bases and J gave up 2 bases; unmatched junction bases: 8. The CDR3 spans 15 residues. Per the germline V gene, CDR1 is MNHEY and CDR2 is SVGAGI. CDR3 amino acids: CASSRKQGATYEQYF. The CDR3, as DNA: TGTGCCAGCAGCCGAAAACAGGGGGCCACCTACGAGCAGTACTTC.

The rearrangement uses TRBV6-5 and TRBJ2-1, with TRBD1 as a possible D gene (6 bases). Between the trimmed V and J ends, which lost 5 bases and 1 base, there was a span of 12 bases. Germline V gives CDR1 MNHEY, CDR2 SVGAGI. The length of the CDR3 is 15 residues. CDR3 bases: TGTGCCAGCAGTCCCGAGGGACAATCCTACAATGAGCAGTTCTTC. Its translation: CASSPEGQSYNEQFF.

This chain joins TRBV6-5 and TRBJ2-7; TRBD1 matches at 7 bases. This CDR3 has 13 residues. Germline-derived CDR1 and CDR2 are MNHEY and SVGAGI. V gave up 2 bases and J gave up 4 bases; unmatched junction bases: 2. The chain's CDR3 is CASSYGTDYEQYF. The CDR3 DNA is TGTGCCAGCAGTTACGGGACAGATTACGAGCAGTACTTC.

CDR3 region: CASSLASSTDTQYF. As DNA, the CDR3 is TGCGCCAGCAGCTTGGCCTCTAGCACAGATACGCAGTATTTT. This chain links TRBV5-1 with TRBJ2-3; D gene uncertain. Between the trimmed V and J ends, which lost 0 bases and 0 bases, there was a span of 5 bases. Looked up from germline, CDR1 is SGHRS and CDR2 is YFSETQ. The CDR3 totals 14 residues.

The gene calls are TRBV5-4 and TRBJ1-6, with D hard to call. V gave up 0 bases and J gave up 16 bases, with 14 bases separating them. This CDR3 is built from 13 residues. The germline V gene encodes CDR1 SGHNT and CDR2 YYREEE (reference sequence). The chain's CDR3 is CASSLAGGQLLHF. The CDR3 DNA is TGTGCCAGCAGCTTGGCCGGCGGCCAATTACTCCACTTT.

The chain has TRBV28 and TRBJ2-7; 9 bases align to TRBD1. V shed 4 bases and J 5 bases; nucleotides not matched to a gene: 18. Per the germline V gene, CDR1 is MDHEN and CDR2 is SYDVKM. The CDR3 is 18 residues long. The CDR3 region has the DNA TGTGCCAGCAGTTCCCCTCGTGACGGACAGGGGAAAAGGGACGAGCAGTACTTC. This codes for CASSSPRDGQGKRDEQYF.